This T cell receptor beta chain was captured by sequencing in a study of T cell responses to AZD1222 COVID-19 vaccine. General study points: Repertoires were obtained only post-peak T cell response. Only six people who got AZD1222 tested seropositive at baseline. It should be noted that donors were predominantly white British and more often female, and clonal diversity was possibly underestimated. Per reports, nearly half of all spike-specific TCRs target regions that are unmutated in variants.

On this clone: The antigen remains unidentified.

Repertoires were generated with immunoSEQ multiplex PCR, while TCRdb's copy carries only in-frame clones and drops some. The sample yields around 120,000 clones, around 92% seen once. V was cut by 1 base and J by 10 bases, with 5 bases left in between. CDR1 and CDR2 from the germline V gene are SNHLY and FYNNEI. This CDR3 contains 11 residues. The sample consisted of peripheral blood, taken on day 0 of AZD1222 vaccination. This chain uses TRBV2 with TRBJ2-1, with D uncertain. The receptor was isolated from an adult in good health. The CDR3: CASSEDWEQFF. DNA of the CDR3: TGTGCCAGCAGTGAAGACTGGGAGCAGTTCTTC.